These 29 T cell receptor beta chains originate from one sample sequenced in a study of regulatory T cells in long-lasting Graves disease. Stated time point: newly diagnosed GD, antithyroid drugs for less than 3 months. The TCR library was prepared using RNA isolated from PBMCs. For TCR beta, libraries came from iRepertoire HTBI primers and Arm-PCR of CDR3 regions. TCRdb reanalysed the multiplex PCR reads using MiXCR and keeps one entry per CDR3 protein. The table has fewer than 400,000 distinct CDR3 sequences, over 15% seen once. Sequenced material: peripheral blood mononuclear cells (PBMCs), taken at new diagnosis, from a patient treated with antithyroid drugs. Receptors originate from a female donor with Graves disease.

The V and J genes are TRBV18 and TRBJ1-2, with D possibly matching TRBD1 (5 bases). Trimming cost V 4 bases and J 7 bases, with 16 bases left between them. There are 14 residues in the CDR3. In germline, CDR1 is KGHSH, CDR2 LQKENI. The CDR3 loop is CASSQHDSTLGYTF. The DNA for the CDR3 is TGTGCCAGCTCACAACACGACAGTACGCTTGGCTACACCTTC.

The chain recombines TRBV24-1 with TRBJ2-1, with D perhaps given as TRBD1 or TRBD2 (6 bases each). Per germline, CDR1 KGHDR and CDR2 SFDVKD. The CDR3 has 14 residues. The ends were cut back, 4 bases at V and 7 bases at J, with 13 bases in the middle. In DNA form, the CDR3 reads TGTGCCACCAGTGACCCTTTAGGGGGGAATGAGCAGTTCTTC. Its protein product is CATSDPLGGNEQFF.

This clonotype was counted ten times or more. The chain has TRBV5-1 and TRBJ2-1; 11 bases line up with TRBD1. Germline lookup yields CDR1 SGHRS and CDR2 YFSETQ. J gave up 7 bases and V 3 bases, and 6 bases lay outside the gene matches. This CDR3 contains 15 residues. The CDR3 DNA sequence: TGCGCCAGCAGCTACGGGACAGGGGGAAGGAATGAGCAGTTCTTC. This translates into CASSYGTGGRNEQFF.

This clonotype was detected many times. The gene calls are TRBV9 and TRBJ2-1, with D tentatively TRBD1 (6 bases). Germline V CDR1 and CDR2: SGDLS, YYNGEE. Trimming shortened V by 4 bases and J by 4 bases, and 12 bases separated the two germline ends. The CDR3 loop spans 14 amino acids. DNA for the CDR3: TGTGCCAGCAGCTTCAGGACAGAGTACAATGAGCAGTTCTTC. It codes for CASSFRTEYNEQFF.

This clonotype was detected ten times or more. V usage is TRBV28 and J usage is TRBJ2-1, with 7 bases lining up with TRBD2. The CDR3 extends over 13 amino acids. V trimming: 7 bases; J trimming: 6 bases; junction bases outside the gene matches: 6. Looked up from germline, CDR1 is MDHEN and CDR2 is SYDVKM. The chain's CDR3 is CASNQLALNEQFF. CDR3 nucleotides: TGTGCCAGCAACCAACTAGCGCTCAATGAGCAGTTCTTC. Full variable domain (outside the CDR3, taken from reference TRBV28 and TRBJ2-1): DVKVTQSSRYLVKRTGEKVFLECVQDMDHENMFWYRQDPGLGLRLIYFSYDVKMKEKGDIPEGYSVSREKKERFSLILESASTNQTSMYLCASNQLALNEQFFGPGTRLTVL.

This clonotype has only a few counts. This CDR3 reads CSARGYTGAEAFF. The CDR3 DNA sequence: TGCAGTGCTAGAGGATACACCGGTGCTGAAGCTTTCTTT. The chain recombines TRBV20-1 with TRBJ1-1; D not resolved. CDR1 is DFQATT and CDR2 is SNEGSKA in the germline V gene (reference sequence). This CDR3 comprises 13 residues. The germline V and J ends were trimmed by 1 base and 6 bases, with 12 bases remaining between them.

The sample holds many counts of this clonotype. J is TRBJ2-1 and V is TRBV10-2; 7 nucleotides match TRBD2. V gave up 7 bases and J gave up 15 bases; unmatched junction bases: 18. Germline V gives CDR1 WSHSY, CDR2 SAAADI. The length of the CDR3 is 14 residues. CDR3: CASKSLTSPYILFF. CDR3 coding DNA: TGCGCCAGCAAATCTCTGACTAGCCCGTACATTCTGTTCTTC.

At least ten counts were recorded for this clonotype. V gene TRBV5-6 combines with J gene TRBJ2-5; D possibly corresponds to TRBD2 (5 bases). Trimming removed 1 base at V and 3 bases at J, with 10 bases between. CDR3 length equals 14 residues. CDR1 and CDR2 (germline): SGHDT, YYEEEE. The CDR3 sequence: CASSLHGNKETQYF. The CDR3 nucleotides read TGTGCCAGCAGCTTGCACGGGAATAAAGAGACCCAGTACTTC.

The CDR3 DNA reads as TGTGCCAGCTACGGGCTTTCCGGTGGCTACACCTTC. It codes for CASYGLSGGYTF. The V and J genes are TRBV11-2 and TRBJ1-2, with D uncertain. Germline V gene sequence: CDR1 SGHAT, CDR2 FQNNGV. CDR3 size: 12 residues. The V end lost 8 bases, the J end lost 7 bases, and 14 bases lay between the germline ends. The whole variable domain, remainder taken from reference TRBV11-2 and TRBJ1-2, is EAGVAQSPRYKIIEKRQSVAFWCNPISGHATLYWYQQILGQGPKLLIQFQNNGVVDDSQLPKDRFSAERLKGVDSTLKIQPAKLEDSAVYLCASYGLSGGYTFGSGTRLTVV.

This clonotype has just a few counts. A read error is possible here, since a much larger clone lies one base away. V usage is TRBV6-2 or TRBV6-3 and J usage is TRBJ1-1; maybe TRBD1 (5 bases). CDR3 size: 16 residues. CDR1 MNHEY and CDR2 SVGEGT come from the germline V gene. CDR3 in DNA: TGTGCCAGCAGTCTTGGATCGGGACCATTGAACACTGAAGCTTCCTTT. Amino acid sequence: CASSLGSGPLNTEASF.

This clonotype appeared many times. The J gene is TRBJ2-1, the V gene TRBV19; 10 bases agree with TRBD2. CDR1 is LNHDA, CDR2 SQIVND, per germline (reference sequence). This CDR3 is 15 amino acids long. J lost 6 bases, V lost 9 bases, and 11 bases had no gene match. DNA for the CDR3: TGTGCCAGCACCCAGGGGATAGCGGGAGGCAATGAGCAGTTCTTC. Translating gives CASTQGIAGGNEQFF.

This clonotype was counted a few times. This chain connects TRBV7-3 to TRBJ1-2, with no clear D. CDR1 is SGHTA, CDR2 FQGTGA, per germline. The CDR3 is made up of 14 amino acids. Trimming stripped 5 bases from V and 6 bases from J, with 16 bases between. The CDR3 here is CASSPRAGSDGYTF. The DNA of the CDR3 is TGTGCCAGCAGCCCCCGTGCGGGTAGCGATGGCTACACCTTC. The variable domain in full, with the rest retrieved from reference TRBV7-3 and TRBJ1-2, is GAGVSQTPSNKVTEKGKYVELRCDPISGHTALYWYRQSLGQGPEFLIYFQGTGAADDSGLPNDRFFAVRPEGSVSTLKIQRTERGDSAVYLCASSPRAGSDGYTFGSGTRLTVV.

This clonotype was seen ten or more times. The rearrangement uses TRBV20-1 and TRBJ1-4; D is uncertain. CDR1 and CDR2 from the germline V gene are DFQATT and SNEGSKA (reference sequence). This CDR3 has 14 residues. V was trimmed by 0 bases and J by 8 bases, leaving 13 bases between them. CDR3 nucleotides: TGCAGTGCTAGAGATGGAAAGGGAGGGGAAAAACTGTTTTTT. It specifies CSARDGKGGEKLFF.

This clonotype was picked up many times. For the CDR3, the DNA is TGTGCCAGCACCCCCCCCGGGACAGCTAACTATGGCTACACCTTC. Translation gives CASTPPGTANYGYTF. The chain combines TRBV28 with TRBJ1-2; 7 bases are a match to TRBD1. CDR3 length: 15 residues. Trimming removed 7 bases from V and 0 bases from J; junction bases left unmatched: 8. CDR1 MDHEN and CDR2 SYDVKM come from the germline V gene.

V gene TRBV11-2 combines with J gene TRBJ2-7, with D perhaps given as TRBD1 or TRBD2 (5 bases each). The length of the CDR3 is 12 residues. Germline V CDR1 and CDR2: SGHAT, FQNNGV. V was shortened by 4 bases and J by 5 bases, with 9 bases between the two germline ends. This chain's CDR3 is CASSSGTHEQYF. CDR3 nucleotides: TGTGCCAGCAGCTCTGGGACCCACGAGCAGTACTTC.

Only a few counts were recorded for this clonotype. This chain connects TRBV6-4 to TRBJ1-1; D is unresolved. The CDR3 is 15 residues long. The ends were cut back, 3 bases at V and 4 bases at J, with 15 bases in the middle. Germline-derived CDR1 and CDR2 are MRHNA and SNTAGT. CDR3 amino acids: CASSDSGGRGTEAFF. CDR3 nucleotides: TGTGCCAGCAGTGATAGTGGAGGGAGAGGCACTGAAGCTTTCTTT.

This chain connects TRBV2 to TRBJ2-5, with 7 nucleotides matching TRBD1. V shed 8 bases, J shed 2 bases, and the junction held 2 bases outside the gene matches. The CDR3 sequence is 12 residues long. Germline V gene sequence: CDR1 SNHLY, CDR2 FYNNEI. The CDR3 protein is CASSGQQETQYF. In DNA, the CDR3 is TGTGCCAGCTCGGGACAGCAAGAGACCCAGTACTTC.

V is TRBV3-1 and J is TRBJ2-1; TRBD1 might be the D (6 bases). With 4 bases removed from V and 16 bases from J, the gap between germline ends came to 23 bases. This CDR3 spans 14 amino acids. Germline assignment: CDR1 LGHDT and CDR2 YNNKEL (reference sequence). As DNA, the CDR3 is TGTGCCAGCAGCCCAGGGACAAGGGGCAGGCGGCACTTCTTC. As protein: CASSPGTRGRRHFF.

This clonotype was counted at least ten times. The V gene is TRBV9, the J gene TRBJ2-6; TRBD2 is a possible D gene (6 bases). Germline V gene sequence: CDR1 SGDLS, CDR2 YYNGEE. Trimming left V 8 bases short and J 3 bases short, with 21 bases between. This CDR3 has 17 amino acids. CDR3 sequence (DNA): TGTGCCAGTCGCCCTGGGCGGGACCTAGGTGGGGCCAACGTCCTGACTTTC. Its translation: CASRPGRDLGGANVLTF.

This clonotype was counted only a few times. With a much larger clone just one base away, this may be a read error. V gene TRBV27 combines with J gene TRBJ2-1, with 11 bases identical to TRBD2. Germline CDR1 and CDR2: MNHEY and SMNVEV (reference sequence). CDR3 length equals 15 residues. This CDR3 is CASRLSGRAYNGQFF. CDR3 in DNA: TGTGCCAGCAGGCTTAGCGGGAGGGCCTACAATGGGCAGTTCTTC.

Ten or more counts support this clonotype. V usage is TRBV7-2 and J usage is TRBJ1-1, with no clear D. Germline CDR1 is SGHTA and CDR2 is FQGNSA. V lost 1 base and J lost 1, with 7 bases in between. CDR3 size: 14 residues. CDR3 in amino acids: CASSLVYGNTEAFF. CDR3 DNA sequence: TGTGCCAGCAGCTTAGTTTACGGGAACACTGAAGCTTTCTTT.

This clonotype was observed many times. The genes are TRBV24-1 and TRBJ2-1, with D perhaps TRBD2 (6 bases). V was pared by 3 bases and J by 4 bases, with 15 bases between. The CDR3 runs 16 residues. CDR1 is KGHDR, CDR2 SFDVKD, per germline. The chain's CDR3 is CATSDNLEGYYNEQFF. CDR3 sequence (DNA): TGTGCCACCAGTGATAATCTGGAGGGGTATTACAATGAGCAGTTCTTC.

This clonotype occurred many times. The genes are TRBV6-2 or TRBV6-3 and TRBJ2-7; the D is unclear. V gave up 0 bases and J gave up 2 bases, with 20 bases separating them. Germline V gene lookup returns CDR1 MNHEY and CDR2 SVGEGT. The CDR3 totals 18 residues. CDR3 loop: CASSYSRFYEQEPYEQYF. The CDR3, as DNA: TGTGCCAGCAGTTACTCCCGTTTCTACGAGCAAGAACCCTACGAGCAGTACTTC.

The gene calls are TRBV27 and TRBJ2-7; 7 bases match TRBD1. The germline V gene has CDR1 MNHEY and CDR2 SMNVEV (reference sequence). With V trimmed by 6 bases and J by 9 bases, 17 bases remained unmatched. The length of the CDR3 is 15 residues. CDR3 in amino acids: CASSATGTEVTGQYF. The CDR3 DNA reads as TGTGCCAGCAGCGCCACCGGGACAGAGGTCACAGGGCAGTACTTC.

A remark on this clonotype: The CDR3 does not close with the conserved phenylalanine or tryptophan, likely indicating a read error. The limits of the CDR3 on the DNA are not certain, so only TCRdb's listed CDR3 is given. The chain links TRBV20-1 to TRBJ2-3; TRBD2 is the table's D call, not checked against the DNA. Inclusive of both ends, the CDR3 amounts to 16 amino acids. Germline V CDR1 and CDR2: DFQATT, SNEGSKA (reference sequence). The CDR3 protein is CSASPSGAGSTDTHYL.

In its sample, this clonotype was seen a few times. The V and J genes are TRBV24-1 and TRBJ2-1, with TRBD2 identical over 10 bases. V lost 3 bases to trimming and J lost 9 bases; unmatched junction nucleotides: 7. Germline V gene sequence: CDR1 KGHDR, CDR2 SFDVKD. The CDR3 extends over 15 amino acids. The CDR3 protein is CATSDRLAGAAEQFF. In DNA, the CDR3 is TGTGCCACCAGTGATCGCCTAGCGGGAGCTGCTGAGCAGTTCTTC.

The rearrangement joins TRBV20-1 to TRBJ2-7; unclear D gene. The V gene's germline CDR1 is DFQATT and CDR2 SNEGSKA (reference sequence). V gave up 3 bases and J gave up 1 base, with 10 bases separating them. The length of the CDR3 is 13 residues. Here the CDR3 reads CSASQQTSYEQYF. In nucleotides, the CDR3 is TGCAGTGCTAGTCAACAAACTTCCTACGAGCAGTACTTC.

V and J are TRBV5-1 and TRBJ2-1; a weak D match, TRBD2 (6 bases). CDR3 length equals 16 residues. Per the germline V gene, CDR1 is SGHRS and CDR2 is YFSETQ. V lost 1 base to trimming and J lost 2 bases, with 13 bases between them. The CDR3 region has the DNA TGCGCCAGCAGCTTGACGGGAGCCCCCCCCTACAATGAGCAGTTCTTC. This encodes CASSLTGAPPYNEQFF.

This clonotype was picked up many times. The DNA of the CDR3 is TGTGCCAGCAGCCGGACAGGGGTTACCGGGGAGCTGTTTTTT. Protein sequence: CASSRTGVTGELFF. V and J are TRBV11-3 and TRBJ2-2, with TRBD1 matching 9 bases. CDR3 length: 14 residues. Trimming cost V 5 bases and J 5 bases; bases outside gene matches: 3. CDR1 and CDR2 from the germline V gene are SGHNT and YENEEA. The whole variable domain, filled in from reference TRBV11-3 and TRBJ2-2, reads EAGVVQSPRYKIIEKKQPVAFWCNPISGHNTLYWYLQNLGQGPELLIRYENEEAVDDSQLPKDRFSAERLKGVDSTLKIQPAELGDSAVYLCASSRTGVTGELFFGEGSRLTVL.